This TCR beta chain was identified during a study of cytomegalovirus exposure and HLA in healthy donors. Separate from the approximately 700-subject first cohort was the 120-subject validation cohort, to which the donors belonged. Data came from immunoSEQ multiplex PCR; TCRdb stores just in-frame clones and leaves some out. Of approximately 150,000 clones in the sample, approximately 90% were seen once. Trimming cost V 0 bases and J 4 bases, with 10 bases left between them. Germline V gene data show CDR1 as SGHRS and CDR2 as YFSETQ. The CDR3 runs to 15 residues. The gene calls are TRBV5-1 and TRBJ2-2; a weak D match, TRBD2 (6 bases). Input material: PBMCs. The receptor was isolated from a man younger than 30 in good health and CMV-seronegative. The CDR3 DNA follows: TGCGCCAGCAGCTTGGAAGGGACTGTCACCGGGGAGCTGTTTTTT. Translation gives CASSLEGTVTGELFF.